This entry lists 20 T cell receptor beta chains sequenced from one sample in a study of T cell responses to AZD1222 COVID-19 vaccine. The assay was immunoSEQ multiplex PCR, and TCRdb's table has in-frame clones only and misses some. The sample comprises 150,000 to 160,000 clones, about 90% of which are singletons, and 5.5% rests with the top ten. The material was peripheral blood, obtained on day 0 of MenACWY control vaccination. These receptors came from an adult in good health.

V usage is TRBV24-1 and J usage is TRBJ1-5; unclear D gene. The V end was cut by 4 bases, the J end by 4 bases, with 4 bases between. The CDR3 has 12 residues. Germline-derived CDR1 and CDR2 are KGHDR and SFDVKD. This CDR3 is CATSDPNQPQHF. In DNA, the CDR3 is TGTGCCACCAGTGACCCGAATCAGCCCCAGCATTTT.

The chain is built from TRBV5-6 and TRBJ1-4; D unclear. The CDR3 loop spans 14 amino acids. From germline, CDR1 is SGHDT and CDR2 YYEEEE. Trimming removed 0 bases at V and 7 bases at J, with 10 bases between. CDR3 in DNA: TGTGCCAGCAGCTTGGTTTCCGTGGGTGAAAAACTGTTTTTT. Translated: CASSLVSVGEKLFF.

This sequence joins TRBV19 and TRBJ2-1, with D perhaps matching TRBD1 (5 bases). This CDR3 has 13 residues. V lost 6 bases to trimming and J lost 4 bases, with 10 bases between them. The germline V gene encodes CDR1 LNHDA and CDR2 SQIVND (reference sequence). Here the CDR3 reads CASRGAVYNEQFF. DNA for the CDR3: TGTGCCAGTAGAGGGGCAGTATACAATGAGCAGTTCTTC. Full variable domain (rest looked up from reference TRBV19 and TRBJ2-1): DGGITQSPKYLFRKEGQNVTLSCEQNLNHDAMYWYRQDPGQGLRLIYYSQIVNDFQKGDIAEGYSVSREKKESFPLTVTSAQKNPTAFYLCASRGAVYNEQFFGPGTRLTVL.

This sequence joins TRBV6-4 and TRBJ2-2; D unresolved. The CDR3 totals 13 residues. Trimming pared 4 bases from V and 4 bases from J, leaving 7 bases between. The germline gives CDR1 MRHNA, CDR2 SNTAGT. The CDR3 DNA is TGTGCCAGCAGTGTTGAGACCACCGGGGAGCTGTTTTTT. Its protein product is CASSVETTGELFF.

The chain employs TRBV28 and TRBJ1-1; D may be TRBD1 (5 bases). The V gene lost 8 bases and the J gene lost 5 bases, with 15 bases spanning the gap. The CDR3 runs 13 residues. Per the germline V gene, CDR1 is MDHEN and CDR2 is SYDVKM. The CDR3 reads CASYWVGATEAFF. The CDR3 coding sequence is TGTGCCAGCTATTGGGTAGGGGCTACTGAAGCTTTCTTT.

The chain carries TRBV11-2 and TRBJ2-1, with 13 bases matching TRBD2. V was clipped by 0 bases and J by 7 bases; unmatched bases: 0. The CDR3 length is 15 residues. The germline V gene encodes CDR1 SGHAT and CDR2 FQNNGV. CDR3 sequence reads: CASSLEGLAGNEQFF. The CDR3 nucleotides are TGTGCCAGCAGCTTAGAGGGACTAGCGGGAAATGAGCAGTTCTTC.

CDR3 nucleotides: TGCGCCAGCAGCCAAGAAGGCCAGAACTATGGCTACACCTTC. It translates to CASSQEGQNYGYTF. The chain carries TRBV4-1 and TRBJ1-2; D gene ambiguous. Germline values: CDR1 MGHRA, CDR2 YSYEKL. This CDR3 is 14 amino acids long. The V end lost 0 bases, the J end lost 2 bases, and 7 bases lay between the germline ends.

The chain is built from TRBV6-5 and TRBJ2-5; 9 positions agree with TRBD1. Per germline, CDR1 MNHEY and CDR2 SVGAGI. The V gene end was trimmed by 10 bases and the J gene end by 3 bases; junction bases not matched to a gene: 6. The CDR3 runs to 13 residues. The CDR3 DNA reads as TGTGCCAATCGAAGGACAGGGGAAGAGACCCAGTACTTC. Translated, it gives CANRRTGEETQYF.

This chain connects TRBV3-1 (or the pseudogene TRBV3-2) to TRBJ2-7; no reliable D call. CDR1 and CDR2 (germline): LGHDT, YNNKEL (reference sequence). V was trimmed by 3 bases and J by 3 bases, leaving 6 bases between them. The CDR3 is 12 residues long. The CDR3 protein is CASSQRHYEQYF. The CDR3 coding sequence is TGTGCCAGCAGCCAGAGACACTACGAGCAGTACTTC.

The V gene is TRBV4-2, the J gene TRBJ1-4, with 7 bases fitting TRBD1. The J segment lost 0 bases and the V segment lost 4 bases, leaving 11 bases of the junction unmatched. The CDR3 sequence is 18 residues long. Germline lookup yields CDR1 LGHNA and CDR2 YNFKEQ. Here the CDR3 DNA reads TGTGCCAGCAGCCGACCAACAGGGGCGATTTCAACTAATGAAAAACTGTTTTTT. Encoded protein: CASSRPTGAISTNEKLFF.

The chain has TRBV12-3 or TRBV12-4 and TRBJ1-2; a possible D gene is TRBD1 (5 bases). The V gene lost 7 bases and the J gene lost 7 bases, with 13 bases spanning the gap. This CDR3 region has 12 residues. The CDR3: CASTSGTAGYTF. CDR3 DNA: TGTGCCAGCACCTCCGGGACGGCTGGCTACACCTTC.

This rearrangement joins TRBV2 to TRBJ1-2; D uncertain. This CDR3 region has 12 residues. The germline V and J ends were trimmed by 6 bases and 2 bases, with 7 bases remaining between them. Germline V gene data show CDR1 as SNHLY and CDR2 as FYNNEI. CDR3 region: CASREYNYGYTF. The CDR3 nucleotides read TGTGCCAGCAGGGAGTACAACTATGGCTACACCTTC.

This sequence joins TRBV15 and TRBJ1-2, with D possibly TRBD1 on 6 matching bases. This CDR3 contains 16 residues. The germline V gene encodes CDR1 LNHNV and CDR2 YYDKDF (reference sequence). With 1 base removed from V and 8 bases from J, the gap between germline ends came to 20 bases. CDR3 nucleotides: TGTGCCACCAGCAGAGTAAGGACCGGGGGCGTGAGAGGCTACACCTTC. It is translated as CATSRVRTGGVRGYTF.

The CDR3 protein is CASSLRRETDTQYF. The CDR3 DNA sequence: TGTGCCAGCAGCTTACGGCGGGAGACGGATACGCAGTATTTT. The chain carries TRBV7-2 and TRBJ2-3; 7 nucleotides agree with TRBD2. V shed 2 bases, J shed 6 bases, and the junction held 5 bases outside the gene matches. Germline CDR1 and CDR2: SGHTA and FQGNSA. The CDR3 is 14 amino acids.

This clone was observed once. The chain carries TRBV18 and TRBJ1-3; D not resolved. V was trimmed by 1 base and J by 0 bases, leaving 16 bases between them. In germline, CDR1 is KGHSH, CDR2 LQKENI. CDR3 length equals 18 residues. This chain's CDR3 is CASSPRGRGPVSGNTIYF. CDR3 sequence (DNA): TGTGCCAGCTCACCACGGGGTCGAGGGCCGGTCTCTGGAAACACCATATATTTT.

The chain carries TRBV2 and TRBJ2-2; TRBD1 matches 9 bases. Unmatched junction bases numbered 10, after V lost 6 bases and J lost 5 bases. The germline V gene has CDR1 SNHLY and CDR2 FYNNEI. This CDR3 has 16 residues. As DNA, the CDR3 is TGTGCCAGCAGCCAACTCCGGGACAGGGTTACCGGGGAGCTGTTTTTT. Residues: CASSQLRDRVTGELFF.

The chain carries TRBV10-2 and TRBJ2-7; possible D gene TRBD1, 6 bases. The CDR3 is made up of 13 amino acids. Germline values: CDR1 WSHSY, CDR2 SAAADI. V was trimmed by 7 bases and J by 0 bases, leaving 10 bases between them. The CDR3 protein is CASTRDISYEQYV. CDR3 nucleotide sequence: TGCGCCAGCACACGGGACATCTCCTACGAGCAGTACGTC.

This clone was observed once. The chain is built from TRBV28 and TRBJ2-7; TRBD1 matches 7 bases. CDR1 is MDHEN and CDR2 is SYDVKM in the germline V gene. Trimming removed 6 bases from V and 0 bases from J; junction bases left unmatched: 8. The CDR3 has 15 amino acids. In nucleotides, the CDR3 is TGTGCCAGCAGCCCCCCGACAGGGCTCTCCTACGAGCAGTACTTC. Translated, it gives CASSPPTGLSYEQYF.

This clone was seen a single time. The rearrangement uses TRBV6-5 and TRBJ1-5; D unresolved. The germline V and J ends were trimmed by 5 bases and 1 base, with 9 bases remaining between them. The CDR3 has 14 amino acids. Germline V gene data show CDR1 as MNHEY and CDR2 as SVGAGI. The CDR3 DNA is TGTGCCAGCAGTCCCGGACGGAGCAATCAGCCCCAGCATTTT. Protein product: CASSPGRSNQPQHF.

The chain couples TRBV9 to TRBJ1-1; 10 positions agree with TRBD1. This CDR3 spans 14 amino acids. CDR1 is SGDLS and CDR2 is YYNGEE in the germline V gene. With 3 bases clipped from V and 10 bases from J, the junction kept 9 bases outside the gene matches. The CDR3 DNA sequence: TGTGCCAGCAGCGGCGGGGACAGGGGATTAGGAGCTTTCTTT. It is translated as CASSGGDRGLGAFF.